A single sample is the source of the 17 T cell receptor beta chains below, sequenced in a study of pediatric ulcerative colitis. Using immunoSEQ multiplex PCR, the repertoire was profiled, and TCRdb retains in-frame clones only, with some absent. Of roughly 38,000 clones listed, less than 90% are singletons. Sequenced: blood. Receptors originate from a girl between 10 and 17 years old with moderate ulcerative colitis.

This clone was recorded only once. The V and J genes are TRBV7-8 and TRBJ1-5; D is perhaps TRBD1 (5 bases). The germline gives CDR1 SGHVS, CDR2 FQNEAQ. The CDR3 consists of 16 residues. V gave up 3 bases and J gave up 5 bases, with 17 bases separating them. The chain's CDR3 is CASSFGTIISDQPQHF. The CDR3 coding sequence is TGTGCCAGCAGCTTCGGGACCATTATATCCGATCAGCCCCAGCATTTT.

The CDR3 region is CASSTPGLGKETQYF. In DNA form, the CDR3 reads TGTGCCAGCAGCACACCGGGACTAGGTAAAGAGACCCAGTACTTC. The chain carries TRBV28 and TRBJ2-5, with TRBD2 matching over 8 bases. The trim removed 6 bases at V and 3 bases at J, leaving 9 bases unmatched. The CDR3 totals 15 residues. Germline CDR1 MDHEN, CDR2 SYDVKM. Together with reference TRBV28 and TRBJ2-5, the CDR3 gives the full variable domain: DVKVTQSSRYLVKRTGEKVFLECVQDMDHENMFWYRQDPGLGLRLIYFSYDVKMKEKGDIPEGYSVSREKKERFSLILESASTNQTSMYLCASSTPGLGKETQYFGPGTRLLVL.

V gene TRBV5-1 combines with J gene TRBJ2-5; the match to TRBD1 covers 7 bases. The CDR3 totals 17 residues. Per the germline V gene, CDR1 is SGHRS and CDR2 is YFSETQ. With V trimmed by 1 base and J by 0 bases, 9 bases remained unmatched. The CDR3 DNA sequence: TGCGCCAGCAGCTTGCCCCCCGACAGGGAATACCAAGAGACCCAGTACTTC. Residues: CASSLPPDREYQETQYF.

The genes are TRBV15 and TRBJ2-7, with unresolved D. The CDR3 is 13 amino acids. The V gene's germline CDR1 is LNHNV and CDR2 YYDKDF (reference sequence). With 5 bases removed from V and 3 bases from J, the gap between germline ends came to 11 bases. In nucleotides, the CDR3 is TGTGCCACCAGCGAGGCCCGTCTCTACGAGCAGTACTTC. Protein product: CATSEARLYEQYF.

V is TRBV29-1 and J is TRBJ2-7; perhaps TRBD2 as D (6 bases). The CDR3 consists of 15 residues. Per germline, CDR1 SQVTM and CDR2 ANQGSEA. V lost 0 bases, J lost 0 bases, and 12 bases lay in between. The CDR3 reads CSVEDPRGTSYEQYF. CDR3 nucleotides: TGCAGCGTTGAAGATCCCCGGGGGACCTCCTACGAGCAGTACTTC.

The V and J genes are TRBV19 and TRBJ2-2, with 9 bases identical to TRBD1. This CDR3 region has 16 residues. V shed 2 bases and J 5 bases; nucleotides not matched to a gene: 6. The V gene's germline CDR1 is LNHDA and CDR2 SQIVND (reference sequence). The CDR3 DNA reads TGTGCCAGTAGTATAACCGGGACAGGGTTAACCGGGGAGCTGTTTTTT. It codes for CASSITGTGLTGELFF.

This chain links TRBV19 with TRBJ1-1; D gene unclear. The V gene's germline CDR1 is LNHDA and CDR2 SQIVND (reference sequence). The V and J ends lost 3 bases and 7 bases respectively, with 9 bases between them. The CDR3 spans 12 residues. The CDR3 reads CASSIGTREAFF. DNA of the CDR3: TGTGCCAGTAGTATCGGAACTCGTGAAGCTTTCTTT.

The CDR3 spells CASSGPSPGVNTEAFF. DNA of the CDR3: TGTGCCAGCAGTGGTCCTTCGCCAGGGGTTAACACTGAAGCTTTCTTT. The rearrangement joins TRBV2 to TRBJ1-1; possibly TRBD1 for D (6 bases). The V end was cut by 4 bases, the J end by 2 bases, with 17 bases between. This CDR3 comprises 16 residues. CDR1 and CDR2 from the germline V gene are SNHLY and FYNNEI.

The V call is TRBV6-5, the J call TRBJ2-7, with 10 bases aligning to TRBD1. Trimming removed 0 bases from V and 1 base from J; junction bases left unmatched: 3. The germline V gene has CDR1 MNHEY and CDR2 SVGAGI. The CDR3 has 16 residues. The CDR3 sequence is CASSYSTDRGSYEQYF. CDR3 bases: TGTGCCAGCAGTTACTCGACGGACAGGGGGTCCTACGAGCAGTACTTC.

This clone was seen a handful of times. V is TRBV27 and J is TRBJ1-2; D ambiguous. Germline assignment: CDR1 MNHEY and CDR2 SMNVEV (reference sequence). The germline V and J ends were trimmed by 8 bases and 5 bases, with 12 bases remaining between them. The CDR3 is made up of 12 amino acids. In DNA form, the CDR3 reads TGTGCCAGCTATGGTGGAGTATATGGCTACACCTTC. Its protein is CASYGGVYGYTF.

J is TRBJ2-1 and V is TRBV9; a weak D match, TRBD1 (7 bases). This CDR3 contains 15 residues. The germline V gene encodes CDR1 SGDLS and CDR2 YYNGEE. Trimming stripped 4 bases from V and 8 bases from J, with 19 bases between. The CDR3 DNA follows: TGTGCCAGCAGCTCCCCCGCAGGGGGGTTGGATGAGCAGTTCTTC. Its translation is CASSSPAGGLDEQFF.

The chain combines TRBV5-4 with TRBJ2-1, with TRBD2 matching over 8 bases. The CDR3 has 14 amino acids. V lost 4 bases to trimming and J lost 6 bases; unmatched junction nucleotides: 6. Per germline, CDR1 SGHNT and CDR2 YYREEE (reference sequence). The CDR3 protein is CASSPGTRGNEQFF. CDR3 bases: TGTGCCAGCAGCCCCGGGACTAGGGGCAATGAGCAGTTCTTC.

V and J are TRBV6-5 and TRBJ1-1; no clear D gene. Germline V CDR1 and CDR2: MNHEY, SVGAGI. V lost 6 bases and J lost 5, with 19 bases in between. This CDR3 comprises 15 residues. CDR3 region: CASSDVTLDWTEAFF. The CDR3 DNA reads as TGTGCCAGCAGCGACGTTACCCTCGATTGGACTGAAGCTTTCTTT.

CDR3: CASRAGTNNEQFF. CDR3 DNA: TGTGCCAGCAGAGCCGGGACTAACAATGAGCAGTTCTTC. V is TRBV2 and J is TRBJ2-1; 7 bases fit TRBD2. Looked up from germline, CDR1 is SNHLY and CDR2 is FYNNEI. This CDR3 has 13 amino acids. V lost 6 bases to trimming and J lost 5 bases; unmatched junction nucleotides: 4.

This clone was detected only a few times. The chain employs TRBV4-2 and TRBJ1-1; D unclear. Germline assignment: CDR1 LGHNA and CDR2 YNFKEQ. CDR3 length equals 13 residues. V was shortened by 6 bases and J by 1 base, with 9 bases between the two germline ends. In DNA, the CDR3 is TGTGCCAGCAGTATTCAGCAGAACACTGAAGCTTTCTTT. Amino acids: CASSIQQNTEAFF.

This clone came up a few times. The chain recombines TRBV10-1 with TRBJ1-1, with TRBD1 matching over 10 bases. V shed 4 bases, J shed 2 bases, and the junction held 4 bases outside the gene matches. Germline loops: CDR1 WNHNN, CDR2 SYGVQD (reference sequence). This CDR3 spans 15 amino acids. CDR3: CASSADRGRNTEAFF. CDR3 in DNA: TGCGCCAGCAGTGCAGACAGGGGGCGAAACACTGAAGCTTTCTTT.

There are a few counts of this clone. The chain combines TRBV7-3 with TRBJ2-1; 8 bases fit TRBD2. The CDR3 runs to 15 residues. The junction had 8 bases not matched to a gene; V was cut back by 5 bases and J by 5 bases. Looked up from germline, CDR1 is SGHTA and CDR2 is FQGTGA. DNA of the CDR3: TGTGCCAGCAGCCTCGCGGGGGGCGACCACAATGAGCAGTTCTTC. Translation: CASSLAGGDHNEQFF.